This T cell receptor (beta chain) appears in the sequencing data of a study of T cells after yellow fever vaccination. Study results and limitations: Subsequent booster samples again held most clones from primary vaccination (more than 95% CD4, approximately 86% CD8). Shared CD4/CD8 clonotypes were a small share, likely from convergent recombination.

Trimming cost V 2 bases and J 7 bases, with 11 bases left between them. Germline lookup yields CDR1 SQVTM and CDR2 ANQGSEA. This CDR3 spans 13 amino acids. To note about this clonotype: Its antigen remains unknown.

It was through 5'RACE template switching that TCR cDNA was made, with a universal primer site and UMIs added. TCRdb itself ran the 5' RACE reads through MiXCR, one entry per CDR3 protein. Among more than 450,000 distinct CDR3 sequences listed, 20% to 25% were seen once. The rearrangement uses TRBV29-1 and TRBJ2-2; D may be TRBD2 (7 bases). The sample in question was PBMCs, obtained approximately 22 days after the first yellow fever vaccination. The source is a man younger than 35 who received the YFV17D yellow fever vaccine. CDR3 loop: CSVERGAVGELFF. CDR3 nucleotide sequence: TGCAGCGTTGAACGGGGGGCAGTCGGGGAGCTGTTTTTT.